The TCR beta chain described here comes from a study of blood T cell repertoires in COVID-19. From germline, CDR1 is SGHAT and CDR2 FQNNGV. This CDR3 comprises 15 residues. V lost 5 bases and J 4 bases, leaving 14 bases between the germline ends. Generated by immunoSEQ multiplex PCR, the TCRdb table keeps only in-frame clones and is missing some. The sample includes approximately 280,000 clones, 80% to 85% seen only once; the top ten take roughly 4.7%. The sequence came from a man in his forties who had been exposed to COVID-19. The chain couples TRBV11-2 to TRBJ1-4; D is ambiguous. The sample comprised PBMCs or T cells enriched from blood (not recorded which). Written as DNA, the CDR3 is TGTGCCAGCAGCGGTGGGTCTAGCTTTAATGAAAAACTGTTTTTT. Translating it yields CASSGGSSFNEKLFF.